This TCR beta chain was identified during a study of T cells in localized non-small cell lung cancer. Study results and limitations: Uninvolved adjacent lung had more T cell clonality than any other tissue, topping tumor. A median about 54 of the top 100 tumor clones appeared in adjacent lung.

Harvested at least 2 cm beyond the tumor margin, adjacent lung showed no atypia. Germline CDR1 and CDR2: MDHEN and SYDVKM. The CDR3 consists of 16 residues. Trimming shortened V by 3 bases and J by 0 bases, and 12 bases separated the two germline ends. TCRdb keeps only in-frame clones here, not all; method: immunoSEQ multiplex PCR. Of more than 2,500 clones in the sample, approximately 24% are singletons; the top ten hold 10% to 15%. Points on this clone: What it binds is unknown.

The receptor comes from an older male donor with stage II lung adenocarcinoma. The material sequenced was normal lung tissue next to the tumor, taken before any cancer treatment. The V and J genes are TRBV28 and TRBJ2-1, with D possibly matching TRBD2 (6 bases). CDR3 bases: TGTGCCAGCAGTTTTGTGGGGGAGGTCTCCTACAATGAGCAGTTCTTC. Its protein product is CASSFVGEVSYNEQFF.